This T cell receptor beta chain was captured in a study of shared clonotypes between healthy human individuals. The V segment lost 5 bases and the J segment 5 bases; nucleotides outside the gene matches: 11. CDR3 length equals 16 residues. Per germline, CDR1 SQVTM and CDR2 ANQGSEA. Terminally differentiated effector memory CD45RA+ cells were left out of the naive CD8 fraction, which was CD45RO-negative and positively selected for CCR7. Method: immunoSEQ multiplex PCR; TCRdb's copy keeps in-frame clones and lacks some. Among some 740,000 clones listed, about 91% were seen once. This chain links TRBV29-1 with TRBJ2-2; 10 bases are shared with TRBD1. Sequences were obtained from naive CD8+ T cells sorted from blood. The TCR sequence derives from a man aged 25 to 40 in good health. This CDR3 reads CSVSPRDRGFTGELFF. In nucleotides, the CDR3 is TGCAGCGTTTCCCCCCGGGACAGGGGTTTTACCGGGGAGCTGTTTTTT.